This TCR beta chain came from a study of blood T cell repertoires in COVID-19. Study-level background: The samples span acute and convalescent COVID-19 from the United States, Italy and Spain. T cells, B-cell-depleted T cells, or PBMCs provided the cDNA or gDNA that served as material.

Using immunoSEQ multiplex PCR, the repertoire was profiled, and TCRdb retains in-frame clones only, with some absent. Of roughly 99,000 clones in the sample, about four fifths were seen once. This receptor was obtained from a human donor in a cohort sampled during active COVID-19. The specimen was peripheral blood.

CDR3 sequence reads: CASSLGGSGRANVLTF. CDR3 nucleotides: TGTGCCAGCAGTTTAGGGGGTAGCGGGCGGGCCAACGTCCTGACTTTC. The rearrangement links TRBV28 to TRBJ2-6; 7 bases are a match to TRBD2. The CDR3 contains 16 residues. The V and J ends lost 2 bases and 5 bases, in that order; junction bases with no gene match: 6. Per the germline V gene, CDR1 is MDHEN and CDR2 is SYDVKM.